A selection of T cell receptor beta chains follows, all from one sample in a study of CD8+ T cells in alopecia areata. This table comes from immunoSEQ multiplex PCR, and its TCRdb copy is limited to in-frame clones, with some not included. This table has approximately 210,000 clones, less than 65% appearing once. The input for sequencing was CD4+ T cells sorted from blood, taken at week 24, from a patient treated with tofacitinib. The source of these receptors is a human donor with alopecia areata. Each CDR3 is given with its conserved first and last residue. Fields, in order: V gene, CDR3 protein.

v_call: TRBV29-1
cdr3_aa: CSVTFGQDNSYEQYF

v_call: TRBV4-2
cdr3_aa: CASSSIGEAITDTQYF

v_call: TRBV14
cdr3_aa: CASSQAGVRYGYTF

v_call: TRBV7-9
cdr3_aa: CASSLDGPDTQYF

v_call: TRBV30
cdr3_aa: CAWSDRGLEQYF

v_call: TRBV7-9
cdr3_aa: CASSWGTGGPNEQFF

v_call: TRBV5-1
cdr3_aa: CASSLSRELSPLHF

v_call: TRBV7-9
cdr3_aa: CASSSLGRGGYNEQFF

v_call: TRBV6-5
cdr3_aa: CASRERGANTEAFF

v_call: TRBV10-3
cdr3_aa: CAISEWSSHYEQYF

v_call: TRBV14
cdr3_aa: CASSQDRVTEAFF

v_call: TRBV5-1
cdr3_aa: CASSPSRGALYEQYF

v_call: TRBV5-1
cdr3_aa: CASSRGQGAGETQYF

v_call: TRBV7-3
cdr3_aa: CASSFDYQSEQFF

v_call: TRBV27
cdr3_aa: CASSRGTGVSYEQYF

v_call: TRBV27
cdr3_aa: CASSLSKQGDQPQHF

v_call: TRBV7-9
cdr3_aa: CASSPGQGRSTDTQYF

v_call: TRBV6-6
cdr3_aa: CASSYPGTAIYGYTF

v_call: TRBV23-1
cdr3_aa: CATRRTGWRQPQHF

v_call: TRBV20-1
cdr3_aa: CSAPRPGYTF

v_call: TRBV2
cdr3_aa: CASSERRTGVDEQYF

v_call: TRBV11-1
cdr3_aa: CASSLRGVNGYTF

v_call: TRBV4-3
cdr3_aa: CASSESPGLVIHPLHF

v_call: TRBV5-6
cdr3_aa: CASSLGRQNTEAFF

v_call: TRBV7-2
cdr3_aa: CASSLLGSGGAVDTQYF

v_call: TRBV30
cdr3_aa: CAYQLSDRGQYF

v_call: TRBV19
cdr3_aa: CASRIGLAGGNEQFF

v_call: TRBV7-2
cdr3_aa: CASSTSTRSNQPQHF

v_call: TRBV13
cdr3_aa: CASSRASGYTEAFF

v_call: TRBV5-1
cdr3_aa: CASSSRALDTEAFF

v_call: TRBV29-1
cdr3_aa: CSVAGFALEAFF

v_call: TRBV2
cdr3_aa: CASREWTSGFNNEQFF

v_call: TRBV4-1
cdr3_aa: CASSQVAGGIFSAQYF

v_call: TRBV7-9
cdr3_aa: CASSLLSGELFF

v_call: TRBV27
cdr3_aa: CASSLSGVIKYGYTF

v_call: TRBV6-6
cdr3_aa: CASSSYREGYTF